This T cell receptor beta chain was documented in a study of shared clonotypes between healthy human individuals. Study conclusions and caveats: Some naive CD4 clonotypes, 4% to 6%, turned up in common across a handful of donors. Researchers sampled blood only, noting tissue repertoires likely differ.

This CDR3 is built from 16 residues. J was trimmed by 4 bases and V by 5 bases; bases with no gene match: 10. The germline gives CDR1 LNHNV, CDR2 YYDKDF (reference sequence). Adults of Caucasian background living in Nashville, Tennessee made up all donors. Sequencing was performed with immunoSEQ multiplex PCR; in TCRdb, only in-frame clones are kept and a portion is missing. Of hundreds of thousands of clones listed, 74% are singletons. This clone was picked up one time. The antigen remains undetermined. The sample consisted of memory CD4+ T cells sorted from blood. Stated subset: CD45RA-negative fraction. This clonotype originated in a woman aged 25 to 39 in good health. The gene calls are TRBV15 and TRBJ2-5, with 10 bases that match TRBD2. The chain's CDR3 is CATSPTEGLARETQYF. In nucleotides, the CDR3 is TGTGCCACCAGCCCAACTGAGGGACTAGCGAGAGAGACCCAGTACTTC.